This is a list of T cell receptor beta chains from one sample in a study of blood T cells in healthy people across ages. TCRdb analysed the 5' RACE reads with MiXCR anew, one entry per CDR3 protein. The table lists 850,000 to 1,000,000 distinct CDR3 sequences, about 48% of them singletons. The sequenced sample was blood. The receptors were sampled from a man aged 25 to 45 in good health. CDR3s include the opening cysteine and the closing phenylalanine or tryptophan. A D gene is named only where the DNA matches it firmly. A clone size is listed for some rows: how often the clone was seen (once, few, many), or a class if it is expanded.

v_call	cdr3_length	d_call	clone_size	j_call	cdr3_aa	cdr3_nt
TRBV7-2	14	TRBD1	.	TRBJ1-1	CASSSSGGNTEAFF	TGTGCCAGCAGCTCCTCAGGGGGGAACACTGAAGCTTTCTTT
TRBV29-1	12	.	many	TRBJ2-5	CSVLGTKETQYF	TGCAGCGTTCTCGGCACAAAAGAGACCCAGTACTTC
TRBV11-1	16	.	.	TRBJ1-5	CASSLVRGCSNQPQHF	TGTGCCAGCAGCTTAGTACGAGGGTGCAGCAATCAGCCCCAGCATTTT
TRBV21-1	17	.	.	TRBJ2-4	CASSAAGGGRPKNIQYF	TGTGCCAGCAGCGCAGCGGGGGGTGGGCGTCCGAAAAACATTCAGTACTTC
TRBV12-3/TRBV12-4	16	TRBD2	.	TRBJ2-3	CASKLGGAGAPDTQYF	TGTGCCAGCAAGTTGGGCGGAGCGGGGGCTCCAGATACGCAGTATTTT
TRBV7-2	13	.	few	TRBJ2-3	CASSLAEADTQYF	TGTGCTAGCAGCTTAGCGGAGGCGGATACGCAGTATTTT
TRBV6-5	14	TRBD1	few	TRBJ2-1	CASSYTGQVDEQFF	TGTGCCAGCAGTTACACCGGACAGGTCGATGAGCAGTTCTTC
TRBV7-9	14	.	few	TRBJ2-7	CASSLETATYEQYF	TGTGCCAGCAGCTTAGAGACAGCCACCTACGAGCAGTACTTC
TRBV25-1	15	.	few	TRBJ1-2	CASSAHRDTAYGYTF	TGTGCCAGCAGTGCACACCGGGACACAGCCTATGGCTACACCTTC
TRBV10-3	12	.	.	TRBJ2-7	CAAGTSIYEQYF	TGTGCCGCCGGGACGTCTATCTACGAGCAGTACTTC
TRBV20-1	15	TRBD1	.	TRBJ2-5	CSAYAGGARGETQYF	TGCAGTGCTTACGCAGGGGGCGCGAGGGGAGAGACCCAGTACTTC
TRBV5-1	16	.	.	TRBJ1-1	CASSPKTGTVNTEAFF	TGCGCCAGCAGCCCGAAAACCGGGACGGTCAACACTGAAGCTTTCTTT
TRBV9	13	.	.	TRBJ1-2	CASSVQLSGGYTF	TGTGCCAGCAGCGTACAGTTGTCGGGTGGCTACACCTTC
TRBV12-3/TRBV12-4	12	.	.	TRBJ2-3	CAITRSTDTQYF	TGTGCCATTACACGGAGCACAGATACGCAGTATTTT
TRBV4-3	15	.	.	TRBJ2-6	CASSPGFSGANVLTF	TGCGCCAGCAGCCCAGGTTTCTCTGGGGCCAACGTCCTGACTTTC
TRBV7-2	13	.	.	TRBJ1-6	CASRTRQMGPLHF	TGTGCCAGCAGAACCAGACAGATGGGGCCCCTCCACTTT
TRBV14	15	TRBD1	.	TRBJ2-7	CASSGGRLTGDEQYF	TGTGCCAGCAGCGGAGGGCGTTTGACAGGGGATGAGCAGTACTTC
TRBV5-1	17	.	few	TRBJ2-5	CASSLGRRGLYQETQYF	TGCGCCAGCAGCCTGGGAAGGAGGGGATTGTACCAAGAGACCCAGTACTTC
TRBV2	12	.	.	TRBJ2-1	CATISSTYEQFF	TGTGCCACCATCTCTTCAACCTACGAGCAGTTCTTC
TRBV12-3/TRBV12-4	13	.	.	TRBJ1-1	CASSFQGRGEAFF	TGTGCCAGCAGTTTTCAGGGGCGCGGTGAAGCTTTCTTT
TRBV20-1	15	TRBD1	few	TRBJ2-7	CSARVGTGRPIEQYF	TGCAGTGCTAGGGTCGGGACAGGTAGACCCATCGAGCAGTACTTC
TRBV25-1	14	.	few	TRBJ1-1	CASSKQGLATEAFF	TGTGCCAGCAGCAAACAGGGTCTTGCCACTGAAGCTTTCTTT
TRBV20-1	14	.	few	TRBJ1-6	CSASEQRDNSPLHF	TGCAGTGCTAGTGAACAACGTGATAATTCACCCCTCCACTTT
TRBV6-2/TRBV6-3	12	.	.	TRBJ1-5	CASSYSAQPQHF	TGTGCCAGCAGTTACTCGGCTCAGCCCCAGCATTTT